A selection of T cell receptor beta chains follows, all from one sample in a study of OX40 agonist ivuxolimab in advanced cancers. Only in-frame clones appear in the TCRdb table, and some are missing; sequencing was by immunoSEQ multiplex PCR. The sample includes 99,000 or so clones, approximately 95% of them seen just once. This sample comprised CD4+ or CD8+ T cells sorted from blood, obtained in a trial of the OX40 agonist ivuxolimab. These receptors originate from an adult with an advanced solid tumor such as melanoma, head and neck, liver or kidney cancer. Each CDR3 is given with its conserved first and last residue. The D gene is left open where the match is weak. Clone size is given for some rows only: seen once, a few or many times, or a class if the clone is expanded.

V	J	D	size	DNA	CDR3
TRBV10-1	TRBJ1-1	.	.	TGCGCCAGCAGTGACGGCAGGGAAGCTTTCTTT	CASSDGREAFF
TRBV27	TRBJ2-3	TRBD2	.	TGTGCCAGTTCCGGGGGGGCGACGATTCAAGATACGCAGTATTTT	CASSGGATIQDTQYF
TRBV7-6	TRBJ2-7	.	few	TGTGCCAGCAGCTCTAACATCTACGAGCAGTACTTC	CASSSNIYEQYF
TRBV28	TRBJ1-5	.	.	TGTGCCAGCAGTCTAGCCCCTAATAGCAATCAGCCCCAGCATTTT	CASSLAPNSNQPQHF
TRBV28	TRBJ2-6	.	.	TGTGCCAGCAGTTTTCCCGGGGGTGGGGCCAACGTCCTGACTTTC	CASSFPGGGANVLTF
TRBV28	TRBJ1-2	TRBD1	.	TGTGCCAGCAGTTATCGGACAGGGCTAGGGGATAACTATGGCTACACCTTC	CASSYRTGLGDNYGYTF
TRBV14	TRBJ2-2	.	.	TGTGCCAGCAGCCTAATCGACCTCACCGGGGAGCTGTTTTTT	CASSLIDLTGELFF
TRBV5-8	TRBJ1-6	.	.	TGTGCCAGCAGCTCCCGCGAGGGGTTTCATTCACCCCTCCACTTT	CASSSREGFHSPLHF
TRBV10-1	TRBJ2-1	.	.	TGCGCCAGCAGTGTAGGCCCCCAAGGGCAGTTCTTC	CASSVGPQGQFF
TRBV19	TRBJ2-1	.	.	TGTGCCAGCGCCCTTGATAGCTCCTACAATGAGCAGTTCTTC	CASALDSSYNEQFF